In its sample, the clone carrying this T cell receptor beta chain was seen a few times. Its antigen remains unknown. These data come from a study of CD8 T cells in ankylosing spondylitis. Study results and caveats: Existing reports had already noted some motif variants in reactive arthritis synovial fluid and blood.

TCRdb re-called the 5' RACE reads through MiXCR, storing one row per CDR3 protein. Found here are roughly 170,000 distinct CDR3 sequences, approximately 9% of them singletons; the top ten hold more than 12%. The germline gives CDR1 SQVTM, CDR2 ANQGSEA. CDR3 length: 12 amino acids. Trimming pared 0 bases from V and 8 bases from J, leaving 10 bases between. The sequence came from a female donor with ankylosing spondylitis or in good health (not recorded which). This chain joins TRBV29-1 and TRBJ1-1, with D uncertain. The sequenced sample consisted of blood, either unsorted or a sorted T cell fraction (not recorded which). The CDR3 protein is CSVEDRRLEAFF. The CDR3 DNA sequence: TGCAGCGTTGAAGATCGTAGGTTAGAAGCTTTCTTT.